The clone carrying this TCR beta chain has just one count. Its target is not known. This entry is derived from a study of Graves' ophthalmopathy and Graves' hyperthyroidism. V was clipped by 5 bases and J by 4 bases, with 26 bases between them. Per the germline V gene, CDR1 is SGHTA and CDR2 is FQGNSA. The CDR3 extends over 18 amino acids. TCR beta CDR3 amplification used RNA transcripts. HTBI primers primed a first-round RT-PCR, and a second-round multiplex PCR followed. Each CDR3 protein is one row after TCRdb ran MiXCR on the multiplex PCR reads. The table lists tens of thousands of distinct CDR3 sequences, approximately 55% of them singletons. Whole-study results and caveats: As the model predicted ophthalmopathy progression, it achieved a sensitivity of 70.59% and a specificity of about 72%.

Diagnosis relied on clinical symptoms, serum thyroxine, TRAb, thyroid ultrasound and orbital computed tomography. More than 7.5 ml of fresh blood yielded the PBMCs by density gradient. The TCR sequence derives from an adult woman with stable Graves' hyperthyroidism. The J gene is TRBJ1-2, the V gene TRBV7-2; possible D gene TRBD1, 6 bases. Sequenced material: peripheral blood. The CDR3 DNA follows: TGTGCCAGCAGCACCCTCGGGCAGGGGCGAATTAAGGGCTATGGCTACACCTTC. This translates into CASSTLGQGRIKGYGYTF.